The entry that follows covers one T cell receptor beta chain sequence. Participants, about 18 to 90 years old, spanned more than 20 US areas. Self-reported history from a screening survey and questionnaire set each donor's cohort. This sample is part of a study of blood T cell repertoires in COVID-19. The assay was immunoSEQ multiplex PCR, and TCRdb's table has in-frame clones only and misses some. The sample has about 380,000 clones; 88% are singletons. The CDR3 loop spans 13 amino acids. Germline V gives CDR1 MGHRA, CDR2 YSYEKL. V gave up 4 bases and J gave up 5 bases, with 6 bases separating them. The chain employs TRBV4-1 and TRBJ1-6; D gene uncertain. The sequence was obtained from a young woman who had recovered from COVID-19. The sample comprised PBMCs or T cells enriched from blood (not recorded which). The CDR3 protein is CASSPVDNSPLHF. In nucleotides, the CDR3 is TGCGCCAGCAGCCCGGTGGATAATTCACCCCTCCACTTT.